This T cell receptor (beta chain) was captured in a study of T cell responses to AZD1222 COVID-19 vaccine. From germline, CDR1 is SGHRS and CDR2 YFSETQ. J was trimmed by 0 bases and V by 3 bases; bases with no gene match: 5. The CDR3 has 16 amino acids. Findings and limits, study-wide: The CD4 TCRs associated with vaccination extended across spike and predominated at 160-218 and 743-854. Clonal diversity was possibly underestimated, and white British individuals and females predominated among donors.

Measured with immunoSEQ multiplex PCR; TCRdb has only the in-frame clones, and not every one. The top ten clones hold approximately 4% of a sample with some 180,000 clones, around nine tenths of them seen once. As for this clone: What it binds is not known.

The clonotype comes from an adult who received the MenACWY meningococcal vaccine as a control. The chain combines TRBV5-1 with TRBJ2-7, with 11 bases that match TRBD2. The source material was peripheral blood, sampled 28 days after the second dose of the MenACWY control vaccine. CDR3 DNA: TGCGCCAGCAGCTCAACCGGGACTAGCGGCTCCTACGAGCAGTACTTC. It specifies CASSSTGTSGSYEQYF.